This T cell receptor gamma chain was retrieved from a study of Vδ1+ human thymocytes. The template was reverse-transcribed extracted RNA. Multiplex PCR used pooled V-gene forward primers and a constant-region reverse primer to amplify CDR3s. TCRdb called clones from the multiplex PCR reads again using CATT. Of 36,000 or so gamma-chain clones listed, 20% are singletons. Notes on the study in general: In the thymus, TRG and TRD repertoires looked highly polyclonal with Gaussian CDR3 lengths. Around 20% of thymic delta-chain sequences were Vdelta2, with few Vdelta3, unlike blood Vdelta1+ controls.

Thymocytes were sorted as CD3+ TCRVdelta1+ TCRVdelta2- after alphabeta T cell depletion. This clone was seen a few times. Its antigen is not identified. At the DNA level, this CDR3 is encoded by other sequences in the same sample as well. CDR1 is VTNTFY, CDR2 YDVSTARD, per germline (reference sequence). The CDR3 contains 14 residues. V gave up 0 bases and J gave up 3 bases; unmatched junction bases: 5. V is TRGV3 and J is TRGJ1 or TRGJ2. This clonotype was obtained from a girl in the first two years of life who had congenital heart surgery. Sequencing used Vdelta1+ gamma-delta thymocytes from the thymus. Indicated subset: FACS-sorted CD3+ TCRalphabeta- TCRVdelta1+ TCRVdelta2- thymocytes. The CDR3: CATWDRPPYYKKLF. The CDR3 DNA reads as TGTGCCACCTGGGACAGGCCTCCTTATTATAAGAAACTCTTT.